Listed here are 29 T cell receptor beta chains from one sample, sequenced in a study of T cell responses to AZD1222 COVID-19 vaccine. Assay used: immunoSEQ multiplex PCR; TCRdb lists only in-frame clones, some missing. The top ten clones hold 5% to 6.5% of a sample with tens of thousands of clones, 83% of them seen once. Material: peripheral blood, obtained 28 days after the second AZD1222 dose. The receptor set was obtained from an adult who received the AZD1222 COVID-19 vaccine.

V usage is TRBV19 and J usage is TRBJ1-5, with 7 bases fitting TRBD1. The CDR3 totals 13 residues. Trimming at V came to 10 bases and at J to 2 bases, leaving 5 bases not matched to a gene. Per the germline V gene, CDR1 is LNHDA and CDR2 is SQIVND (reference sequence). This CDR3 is CATQGVGNQPQHF. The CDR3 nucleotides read TGTGCCACCCAGGGGGTGGGCAATCAGCCCCAGCATTTT.

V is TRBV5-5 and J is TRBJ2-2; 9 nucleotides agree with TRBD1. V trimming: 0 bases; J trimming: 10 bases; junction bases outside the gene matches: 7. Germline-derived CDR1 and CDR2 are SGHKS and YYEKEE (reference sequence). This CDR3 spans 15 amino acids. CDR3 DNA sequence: TGTGCCAGCAGCTTGGCGGGACAGGGTAATTTGGAGCTGTTTTTT. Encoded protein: CASSLAGQGNLELFF.

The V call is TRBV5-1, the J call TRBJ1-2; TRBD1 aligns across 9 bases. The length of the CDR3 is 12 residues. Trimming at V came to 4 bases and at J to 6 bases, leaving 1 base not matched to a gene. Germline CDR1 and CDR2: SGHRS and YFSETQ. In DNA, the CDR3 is TGCGCCAGCAGCCGACAGGGGGATGGCTACACCTTC. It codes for CASSRQGDGYTF.

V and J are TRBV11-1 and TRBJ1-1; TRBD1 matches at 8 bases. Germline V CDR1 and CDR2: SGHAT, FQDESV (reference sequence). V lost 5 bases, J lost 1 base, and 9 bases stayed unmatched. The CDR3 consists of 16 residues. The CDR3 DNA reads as TGTGCCAGCAGCCCTCGACAGGGGCTGTCGAACACTGAAGCTTTCTTT. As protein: CASSPRQGLSNTEAFF.

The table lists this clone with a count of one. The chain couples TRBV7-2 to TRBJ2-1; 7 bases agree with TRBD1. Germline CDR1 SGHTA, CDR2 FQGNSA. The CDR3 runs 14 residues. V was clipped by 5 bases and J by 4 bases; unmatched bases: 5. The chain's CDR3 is CASSLGTDYNEQFF. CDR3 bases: TGTGCCAGCAGCCTGGGGACAGATTACAATGAGCAGTTCTTC.

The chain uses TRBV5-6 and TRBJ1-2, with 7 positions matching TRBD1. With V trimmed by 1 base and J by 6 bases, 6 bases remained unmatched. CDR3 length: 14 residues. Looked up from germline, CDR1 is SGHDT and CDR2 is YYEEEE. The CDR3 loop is CASSLQTGIHGYTF. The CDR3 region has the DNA TGTGCCAGCAGCTTGCAGACAGGGATTCATGGCTACACCTTC.

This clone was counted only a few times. This chain's CDR3 is CASRVRQLSTDTQYF. In DNA form, the CDR3 reads TGTGCCAGCAGGGTACGACAGCTTTCCACAGATACGCAGTATTTT. The V and J genes are TRBV2 and TRBJ2-3; D is possibly TRBD1 (5 bases). Germline CDR1 SNHLY, CDR2 FYNNEI. The V gene lost 6 bases and the J gene lost 2 bases, with 15 bases spanning the gap. This CDR3 has 15 amino acids.

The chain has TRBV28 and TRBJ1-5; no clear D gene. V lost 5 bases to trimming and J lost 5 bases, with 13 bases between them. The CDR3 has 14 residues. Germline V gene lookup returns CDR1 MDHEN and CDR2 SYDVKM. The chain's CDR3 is CASSPMDRDQPQHF. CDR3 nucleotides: TGTGCCAGCAGTCCAATGGACCGGGATCAGCCCCAGCATTTT.

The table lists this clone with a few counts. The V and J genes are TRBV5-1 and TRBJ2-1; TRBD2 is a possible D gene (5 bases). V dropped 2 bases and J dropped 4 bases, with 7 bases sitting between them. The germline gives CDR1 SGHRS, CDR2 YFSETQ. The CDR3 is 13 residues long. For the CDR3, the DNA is TGCGCCAGCAGCTTCCGGGGTTACAATGAGCAGTTCTTC. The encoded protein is CASSFRGYNEQFF.

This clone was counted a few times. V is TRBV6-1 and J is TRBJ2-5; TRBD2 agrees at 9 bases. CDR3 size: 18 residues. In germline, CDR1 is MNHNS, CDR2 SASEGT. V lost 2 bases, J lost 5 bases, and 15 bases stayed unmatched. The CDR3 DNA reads TGTGCCAGCAGTGAATTGAACGGGAGCGGGGGGCAGGGGGAGACCCAGTACTTC. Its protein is CASSELNGSGGQGETQYF.

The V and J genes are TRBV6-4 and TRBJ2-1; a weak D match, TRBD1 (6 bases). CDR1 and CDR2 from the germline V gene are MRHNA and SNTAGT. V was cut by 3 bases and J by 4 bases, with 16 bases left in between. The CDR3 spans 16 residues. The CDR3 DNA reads TGTGCCAGCAGTGAATTAGGGGGTCTTGGATACAATGAGCAGTTCTTC. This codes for CASSELGGLGYNEQFF.

The CDR3 reads CASSANSGANVLTF. The CDR3, as DNA: TGTGCCAGCAGCGCCAACTCTGGGGCCAACGTCCTGACTTTC. This sequence joins TRBV2 and TRBJ2-6; D unresolved. The CDR3 consists of 14 residues. With 6 bases removed from V and 0 bases from J, the gap between germline ends came to 6 bases. Germline loops: CDR1 SNHLY, CDR2 FYNNEI.

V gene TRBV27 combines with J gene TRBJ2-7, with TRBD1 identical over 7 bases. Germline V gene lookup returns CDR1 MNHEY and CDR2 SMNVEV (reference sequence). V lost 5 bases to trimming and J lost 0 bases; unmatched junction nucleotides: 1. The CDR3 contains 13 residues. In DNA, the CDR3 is TGTGCCAGCAGTCGGGACAGCTCCTACGAGCAGTACTTC. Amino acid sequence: CASSRDSSYEQYF.

DNA for the CDR3: TGTGCCAGCAGTGACTCGCCTCCCTACAATGAGCAGTTCTTC. Translation gives CASSDSPPYNEQFF. The chain carries TRBV6-4 and TRBJ2-1; unclear D gene. The V gene's germline CDR1 is MRHNA and CDR2 SNTAGT. The CDR3 has 14 amino acids. The V end lost 0 bases, the J end lost 2 bases, and 5 bases lay between the germline ends.

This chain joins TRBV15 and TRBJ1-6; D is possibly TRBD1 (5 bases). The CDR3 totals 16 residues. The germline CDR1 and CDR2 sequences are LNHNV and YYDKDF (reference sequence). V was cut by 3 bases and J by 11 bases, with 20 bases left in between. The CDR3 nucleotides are TGTGCCACCAGCAGCGGGACCGACCTTGGCAATACACCCCTCCACTTT. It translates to CATSSGTDLGNTPLHF. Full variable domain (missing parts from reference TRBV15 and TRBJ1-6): DAMVIQNPRYQVTQFGKPVTLSCSQTLNHNVMYWYQQKSSQAPKLLFHYYDKDFNNEADTPDNFQSRRPNTSFCFLDIRSPGLGDTAMYLCATSSGTDLGNTPLHFGNGTRLTVT.

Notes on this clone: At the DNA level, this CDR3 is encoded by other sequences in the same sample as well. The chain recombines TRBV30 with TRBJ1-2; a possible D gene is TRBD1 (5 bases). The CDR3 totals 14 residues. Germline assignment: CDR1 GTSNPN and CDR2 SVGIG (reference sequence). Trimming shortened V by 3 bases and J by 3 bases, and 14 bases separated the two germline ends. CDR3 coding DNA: TGTGCCTGGAGGGTGGGGCAGGGTGACTATGGCTACACCTTC. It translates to CAWRVGQGDYGYTF.

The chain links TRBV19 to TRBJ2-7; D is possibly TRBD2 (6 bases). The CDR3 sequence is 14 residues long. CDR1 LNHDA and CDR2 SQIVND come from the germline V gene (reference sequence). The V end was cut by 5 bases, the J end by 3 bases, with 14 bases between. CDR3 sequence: CASSLGGRNYEQYF. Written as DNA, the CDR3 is TGTGCCAGTAGTTTGGGGGGAAGAAACTACGAGCAGTACTTC.

The CDR3 region is CARSTLGGHTQYF. CDR3 nucleotides: TGTGCCAGAAGCACGCTAGGGGGGCATACGCAGTATTTT. The V call is TRBV5-3, the J call TRBJ2-3; D possibly matches TRBD1 or TRBD2 (6 bases each). TRBV5-3 is an ORF for which the function is uncertain. There are 13 residues in the CDR3. Between the trimmed V and J ends, which lost 4 bases and 7 bases, there was a span of 13 bases.

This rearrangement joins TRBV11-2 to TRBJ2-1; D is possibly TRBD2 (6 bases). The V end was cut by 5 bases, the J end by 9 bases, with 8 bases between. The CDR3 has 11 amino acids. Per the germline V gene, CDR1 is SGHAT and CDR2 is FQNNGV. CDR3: CASSLGGEQFF. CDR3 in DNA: TGTGCCAGCAGCCTGGGAGGTGAGCAGTTCTTC.

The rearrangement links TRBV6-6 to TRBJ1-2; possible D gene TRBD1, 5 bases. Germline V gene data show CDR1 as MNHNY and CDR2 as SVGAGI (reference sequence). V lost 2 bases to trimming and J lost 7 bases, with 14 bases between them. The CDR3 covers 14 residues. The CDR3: CASSYGWGVGGYTF. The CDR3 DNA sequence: TGTGCCAGCAGTTACGGGTGGGGGGTTGGTGGCTACACCTTC.

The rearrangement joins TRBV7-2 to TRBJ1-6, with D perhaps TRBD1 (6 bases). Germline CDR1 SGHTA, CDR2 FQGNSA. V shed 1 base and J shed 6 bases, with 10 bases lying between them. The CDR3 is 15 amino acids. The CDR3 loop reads CASSLGGRVNSPLHF. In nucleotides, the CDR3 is TGTGCCAGCAGCTTAGGGGGGCGTGTTAATTCACCCCTCCACTTT.

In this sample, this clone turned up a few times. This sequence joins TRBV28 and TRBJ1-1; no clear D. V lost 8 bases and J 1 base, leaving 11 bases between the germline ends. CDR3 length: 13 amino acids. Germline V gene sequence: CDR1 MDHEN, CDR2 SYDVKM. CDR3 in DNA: TGTGCCAGCTACGGGTTGGGGAACACTGAAGCTTTCTTT. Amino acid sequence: CASYGLGNTEAFF.

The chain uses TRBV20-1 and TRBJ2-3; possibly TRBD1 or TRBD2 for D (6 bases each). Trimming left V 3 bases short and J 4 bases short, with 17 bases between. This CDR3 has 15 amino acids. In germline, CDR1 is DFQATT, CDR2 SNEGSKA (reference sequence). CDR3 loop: CSASPRGAGSDTQYF. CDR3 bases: TGCAGTGCTAGTCCGAGGGGGGCCGGGTCAGATACGCAGTATTTT.

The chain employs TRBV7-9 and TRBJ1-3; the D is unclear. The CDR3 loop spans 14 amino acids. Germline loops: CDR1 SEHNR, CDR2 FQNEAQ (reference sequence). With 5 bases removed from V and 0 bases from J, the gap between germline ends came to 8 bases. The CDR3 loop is CASSPPASGNTIYF. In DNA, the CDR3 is TGTGCCAGCAGCCCCCCCGCCTCTGGAAACACCATATATTTT.

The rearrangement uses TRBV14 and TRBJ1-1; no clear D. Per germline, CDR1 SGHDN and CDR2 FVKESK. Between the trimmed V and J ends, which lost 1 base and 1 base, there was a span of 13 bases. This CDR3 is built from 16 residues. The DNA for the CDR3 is TGTGCCAGCAGCCAAGCTAGAGGGTCCTGGAACACTGAAGCTTTCTTT. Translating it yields CASSQARGSWNTEAFF.

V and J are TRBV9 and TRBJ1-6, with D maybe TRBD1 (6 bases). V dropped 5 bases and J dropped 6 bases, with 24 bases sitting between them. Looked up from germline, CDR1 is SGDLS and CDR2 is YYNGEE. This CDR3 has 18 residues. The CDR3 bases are TGTGCCAGCAGTGGTATCTCGGGCCGGGGACACCTTAATTCACCCCTCCACTTT. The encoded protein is CASSGISGRGHLNSPLHF.

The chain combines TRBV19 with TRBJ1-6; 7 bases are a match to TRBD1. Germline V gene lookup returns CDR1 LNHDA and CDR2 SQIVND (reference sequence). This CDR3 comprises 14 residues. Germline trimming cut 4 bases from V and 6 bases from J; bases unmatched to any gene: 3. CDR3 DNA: TGTGCCAGTAGTAGCGGACAGGTTAATTCACCCCTCCACTTT. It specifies CASSSGQVNSPLHF.

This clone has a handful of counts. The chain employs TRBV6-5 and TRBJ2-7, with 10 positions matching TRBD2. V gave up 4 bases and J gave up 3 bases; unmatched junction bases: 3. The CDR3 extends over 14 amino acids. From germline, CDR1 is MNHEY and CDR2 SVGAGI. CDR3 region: CASSSLAGDYEQYF. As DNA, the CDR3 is TGTGCCAGCAGTTCGCTAGCGGGGGACTACGAGCAGTACTTC.

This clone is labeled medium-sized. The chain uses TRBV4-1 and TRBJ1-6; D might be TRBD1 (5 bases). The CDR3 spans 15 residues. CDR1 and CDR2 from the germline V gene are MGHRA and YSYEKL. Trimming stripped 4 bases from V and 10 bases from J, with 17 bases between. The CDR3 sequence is CASSPTQGPHSPLHF. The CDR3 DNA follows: TGCGCCAGCAGCCCTACCCAGGGCCCTCACTCACCCCTCCACTTT.